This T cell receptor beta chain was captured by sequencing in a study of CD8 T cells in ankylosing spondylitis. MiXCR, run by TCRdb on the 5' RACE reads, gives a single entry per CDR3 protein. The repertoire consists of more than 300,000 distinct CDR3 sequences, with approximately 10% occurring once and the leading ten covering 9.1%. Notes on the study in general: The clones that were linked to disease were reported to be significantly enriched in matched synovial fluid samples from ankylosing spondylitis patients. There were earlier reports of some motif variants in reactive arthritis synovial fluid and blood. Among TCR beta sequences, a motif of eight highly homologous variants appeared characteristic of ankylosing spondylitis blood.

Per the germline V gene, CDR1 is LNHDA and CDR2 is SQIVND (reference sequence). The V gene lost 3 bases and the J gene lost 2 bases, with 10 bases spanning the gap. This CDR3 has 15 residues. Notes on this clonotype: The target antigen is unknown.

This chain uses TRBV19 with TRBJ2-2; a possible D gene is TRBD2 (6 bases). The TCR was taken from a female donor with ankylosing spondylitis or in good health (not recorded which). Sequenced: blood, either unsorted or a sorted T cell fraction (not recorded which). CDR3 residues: CASSIGTFNTGELFF. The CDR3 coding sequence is TGTGCCAGTAGTATTGGGACTTTTAACACCGGGGAGCTGTTTTTT.